The next 27 T cell receptor beta chains were all read from a single sample in a study of human T cells and chemical hapten exposure. TCRdb re-derived calls from the RACE reads in MiXCR, one entry per CDR3 protein. The data show over 80,000 distinct CDR3 sequences, with 11% seen just once and roughly 1% held by the top ten. The sample's time point: patch test 3, about 24 weeks after DPC sensitization. As to treatment: therapeutic diphenylcyclopropenone sensitization with weekly scalp DPC. The sequencing here drew on whole blood, taken in connection with sensitization to the hapten diphenylcyclopropenone (DPC). These receptors all come from a woman aged 25-40 years with alopecia areata. Some clones in this sample may be carry-over from other donors' samples.

This clonotype was counted only a few times. The chain has TRBV20-1 and TRBJ2-7, with TRBD1 matching over 9 bases. Germline assignment: CDR1 DFQATT and CDR2 SNEGSKA (reference sequence). CDR3 size: 14 residues. Unmatched junction bases numbered 9, after V lost 6 bases and J lost 3 bases. CDR3 protein: CSAQVQDRGYEQYF. The CDR3 nucleotides read TGCAGTGCGCAGGTCCAGGACAGGGGCTACGAGCAGTACTTC.

This clonotype has a count of ten or more. The chain combines TRBV7-9 with TRBJ2-3, with 7 bases matching TRBD1. The CDR3 is 16 residues long. V lost 5 bases to trimming and J lost 1 base; unmatched junction nucleotides: 9. Germline-derived CDR1 and CDR2 are SEHNR and FQNEAQ (reference sequence). The CDR3 sequence is CASSRLTGLGTDTQYF. The CDR3 nucleotides are TGTGCCAGCAGCCGCTTGACAGGGCTCGGCACAGATACGCAGTATTTT. The whole variable domain, filled in from reference TRBV7-9 and TRBJ2-3, reads DTGVSQNPRHKITKRGQNVTFRCDPISEHNRLYWYRQTLGQGPEFLTYFQNEAQLEKSRLLSDRFSAERPKGSFSTLEIQRTEQGDSAMYLCASSRLTGLGTDTQYFGPGTRLTVL.

The chain uses TRBV6-2 or TRBV6-3 and TRBJ1-5; 7 bases map to TRBD1. V lost 2 bases, J lost 5 bases, and 3 bases stayed unmatched. CDR3 length: 14 residues. Germline V gene sequence: CDR1 MNHEY, CDR2 SVGEGT. CDR3 in DNA: TGTGCCAGCAGTTACCCACAGGGGCATCAGCCCCAGCATTTT. It yields the protein CASSYPQGHQPQHF.

This clonotype was seen at least ten times. This chain uses TRBV20-1 with TRBJ2-3, with D unresolved. The CDR3 has 14 residues. Germline CDR1 is DFQATT and CDR2 is SNEGSKA (reference sequence). V was pared by 3 bases and J by 0 bases, with 10 bases between. CDR3 nucleotides: TGCAGTGCTAGGTCTGGTCCTAGCACAGATACGCAGTATTTT. This sequence encodes CSARSGPSTDTQYF.

This clonotype was counted at least ten times. This chain uses TRBV5-1 with TRBJ2-3, with TRBD2 matching 13 bases. Germline-derived CDR1 and CDR2 are SGHRS and YFSETQ. The CDR3 totals 16 residues. The junction had 4 bases not matched to a gene; V was cut back by 4 bases and J by 2 bases. The CDR3 spells CASSTGLAGITDTQYF. The CDR3 DNA sequence: TGCGCCAGCAGCACGGGACTAGCGGGGATCACAGATACGCAGTATTTT.

This clonotype was counted ten times or more. The chain recombines TRBV25-1 with TRBJ2-1; 11 bases align to TRBD2. Germline CDR1 and CDR2: MGHDK and SYGVNS. This CDR3 region has 15 residues. The junction had 4 bases not matched to a gene; V was cut back by 3 bases and J by 6 bases. CDR3 DNA: TGTGCCAGCAGTGATACTAGCGGGAGCCTCAATGAGCAGTTCTTC. Its translation is CASSDTSGSLNEQFF.

This clonotype has a count of ten or more. The chain combines TRBV6-5 with TRBJ1-1; 8 bases fit TRBD1. V lost 0 bases to trimming and J lost 5 bases; unmatched junction nucleotides: 8. CDR3 length: 16 amino acids. Germline lookup yields CDR1 MNHEY and CDR2 SVGAGI. CDR3 sequence reads: CASSYSKGRGLTEAFF. In nucleotides, the CDR3 is TGTGCCAGCAGTTACTCGAAAGGCAGGGGGCTTACTGAAGCTTTCTTT.

This clonotype was seen a few times. The V and J genes are TRBV5-5 and TRBJ1-3; D gene unclear. The germline CDR1 and CDR2 sequences are SGHKS and YYEKEE (reference sequence). The CDR3 loop spans 13 amino acids. With 1 base removed from V and 8 bases from J, the gap between germline ends came to 10 bases. CDR3 sequence (DNA): TGTGCCAGCAGCTTGAGAACCACCGACACCATATATTTT. Encoded protein: CASSLRTTDTIYF.

This sequence joins TRBV24-1 and TRBJ2-3; TRBD1 matches 7 bases. Germline V gene sequence: CDR1 KGHDR, CDR2 SFDVKD. V trimming: 9 bases; J trimming: 3 bases; junction bases outside the gene matches: 8. The CDR3 consists of 14 residues. CDR3 in amino acids: CATANRGVTDTQYF. Here the CDR3 DNA reads TGTGCCACCGCGAACAGGGGTGTGACAGATACGCAGTATTTT.

The J gene is TRBJ2-7, the V gene TRBV28; TRBD1 matches at 12 bases. Looked up from germline, CDR1 is MDHEN and CDR2 is SYDVKM. V shed 6 bases, J shed 5 bases, and the junction held 8 bases outside the gene matches. CDR3 size: 15 residues. The CDR3 sequence: CASRPPGQGAHEQYV. The CDR3 region has the DNA TGTGCCAGCAGGCCACCGGGACAGGGGGCGCACGAGCAGTACGTC.

The chain carries TRBV7-6 and TRBJ2-2; possibly TRBD1 or TRBD2 for D (6 bases each). V lost 1 base to trimming and J lost 7 bases, with 10 bases between them. The CDR3 length is 14 residues. Germline V gene lookup returns CDR1 SGHVS and CDR2 FNYEAQ. CDR3 in amino acids: CASSLDGGGGELFF. CDR3 nucleotide sequence: TGTGCCAGCAGCTTAGACGGGGGCGGCGGGGAGCTGTTTTTT. Filled out from reference TRBV7-6 and TRBJ2-2, the complete variable domain reads GAGVSQSPRYKVTKRGQDVALRCDPISGHVSLYWYRQALGQGPEFLTYFNYEAQQDKSGLPNDRFSAERPEGSISTLTIQRTEQRDSAMYRCASSLDGGGGELFFGEGSRLTVL.

This clonotype was seen many times. The chain recombines TRBV4-1 with TRBJ2-5; D gene uncertain. Trimming stripped 0 bases from V and 5 bases from J, with 4 bases between. CDR1 and CDR2 from the germline V gene are MGHRA and YSYEKL. The CDR3 contains 12 residues. The CDR3 DNA sequence: TGCGCCAGCAGCCAAGATACGGAGACCCAGTACTTC. Translating gives CASSQDTETQYF.

This clonotype was detected ten times or more. CDR3 coding DNA: TGTGCCAGCAGCCAAGGACAGGGGAACCAAGAGACCCAGTACTTC. Residues: CASSQGQGNQETQYF. The V and J genes are TRBV3-1 and TRBJ2-5; 8 nucleotides agree with TRBD1. The CDR3 is 15 amino acids. Germline CDR1 LGHDT, CDR2 YNNKEL (reference sequence). V lost 1 base and J lost 0; bases outside the gene matches: 1.

The chain combines TRBV14 with TRBJ1-2; D is possibly TRBD1 (6 bases). V was shortened by 2 bases and J by 8 bases, with 12 bases between the two germline ends. In germline, CDR1 is SGHDN, CDR2 FVKESK. CDR3 length equals 13 residues. The CDR3 coding sequence is TGTGCCAGCAGCCAATCAGGGGTTATCGGCTACACCTTC. Its translation is CASSQSGVIGYTF.

This clonotype showed up many times. The chain links TRBV14 to TRBJ2-3, with TRBD2 as a possible D gene (5 bases). Trimming cost V 2 bases and J 6 bases, with 9 bases left between them. The CDR3 totals 13 residues. Germline V gene data show CDR1 as SGHDN and CDR2 as FVKESK. In DNA, the CDR3 is TGTGCCAGCAGCCAAAGTTGGAGGGATACGCAGTATTTT. It specifies CASSQSWRDTQYF.

This sequence joins TRBV27 and TRBJ2-1, with 8 nucleotides matching TRBD1. The CDR3 runs 13 residues. V was pared by 8 bases and J by 1 base, with 1 base of the junction left unmatched. Germline V CDR1 and CDR2: MNHEY, SMNVEV (reference sequence). The CDR3 reads CASGTGSYNEQFF. As DNA, the CDR3 is TGTGCCAGCGGGACAGGTTCCTACAATGAGCAGTTCTTC.

This clonotype was detected a few times. V and J are TRBV7-2 and TRBJ2-2; 9 bases are shared with TRBD1. Trimming cost V 6 bases and J 2 bases; bases outside gene matches: 4. The CDR3 has 15 residues. Germline V gene data show CDR1 as SGHTA and CDR2 as FQGNSA. The CDR3 sequence is CASRRTGANTGELFF. The CDR3, as DNA: TGTGCCAGCAGGCGGACAGGGGCAAACACCGGGGAGCTGTTTTTT.

The chain employs TRBV6-1 and TRBJ1-4; D is perhaps TRBD1 (5 bases). V lost 8 bases and J 7 bases, leaving 20 bases between the germline ends. CDR3 length: 15 residues. Germline loops: CDR1 MNHNS, CDR2 SASEGT. CDR3 DNA: TGTGCCAGCTGGATAGCCGGGACGGAGGGTGAAAAACTGTTTTTT. Its translation is CASWIAGTEGEKLFF.

This clonotype was picked up a small number of times. The chain links TRBV4-3 to TRBJ2-7, with D perhaps TRBD2 (6 bases). Germline V gene data show CDR1 as LGHNA and CDR2 as YSLEER. This CDR3 has 13 residues. Trimming took 0 bases from V and 4 from J, leaving 7 bases between them. The CDR3 is CASSQERGYEQYF. The CDR3 bases are TGCGCCAGCAGCCAAGAACGGGGGTACGAGCAGTACTTC.

A single count supports this clonotype. A much larger clone lies a single base off, so this may be a read error. The rearrangement links TRBV24-1 to TRBJ1-1, with a possible D match to TRBD1 (5 bases). CDR1 KGHDR and CDR2 SFDVKD come from the germline V gene. With 3 bases removed from V and 1 base from J, the gap between germline ends came to 8 bases. CDR3 size: 14 residues. The CDR3 region is CATSDGDSNTEAFF. Written as DNA, the CDR3 is TGTGCCACCAGTGATGGGGACTCGAACACTGAAGCTTTCTTT.

There are many counts of this clonotype. This sequence joins TRBV7-6 and TRBJ2-3; D unresolved. Trimming took 3 bases from V and 2 from J, leaving 3 bases between them. The CDR3 extends over 12 amino acids. Germline CDR1 is SGHVS and CDR2 is FNYEAQ. CDR3 coding DNA: TGTGCCAGCAGCTTTCCCACAGATACGCAGTATTTT. It translates to CASSFPTDTQYF.

This clonotype was detected ten times or more. The chain combines TRBV2 with TRBJ2-5, with D perhaps TRBD1 (5 bases). This CDR3 contains 14 residues. Trimming removed 5 bases at V and 5 bases at J, with 15 bases between. Germline V lookup: CDR1 SNHLY, CDR2 FYNNEI. CDR3 residues: CASSRGSGLETQYF. CDR3 sequence (DNA): TGTGCCAGCAGTAGGGGAAGTGGTTTGGAGACCCAGTACTTC.

This clonotype appeared many times. The chain recombines TRBV9 with TRBJ2-2, with TRBD1 matching over 9 bases. The V and J ends lost 4 bases and 3 bases, in that order; junction bases with no gene match: 4. The CDR3 contains 15 residues. From germline, CDR1 is SGDLS and CDR2 YYNGEE. The DNA for the CDR3 is TGTGCCAGCAGCCCATGGACAGGGGACACCGGGGAGCTGTTTTTT. Encoded protein: CASSPWTGDTGELFF.

V and J are TRBV4-1 and TRBJ1-5; 7 bases fit TRBD1. Germline V CDR1 and CDR2: MGHRA, YSYEKL. There are 21 residues in the CDR3. Trimming took 3 bases from V and 7 from J; bases not matched to a gene: 27. The CDR3 DNA reads TGCGCCAGCAGCCACCCCCCCTGGGCCGGGACAGTCGACGGATCGGAGCAGCCCCAGCATTTT. Amino acids: CASSHPPWAGTVDGSEQPQHF.

This clonotype was picked up many times. The DNA for the CDR3 is TGTGCCAGCAGCCCGGACAGGGGTAATGAAAAACTGTTTTTT. Its translation is CASSPDRGNEKLFF. The J gene is TRBJ1-4, the V gene TRBV7-2; 9 bases match TRBD1. CDR1 is SGHTA and CDR2 is FQGNSA in the germline V gene. This CDR3 comprises 14 residues. V shed 5 bases and J 4 bases; nucleotides not matched to a gene: 2.

The sample holds many counts of this clonotype. J is TRBJ2-1 and V is TRBV5-4; perhaps TRBD2 as D (6 bases). This CDR3 contains 13 residues. CDR1 is SGHNT and CDR2 is YYREEE in the germline V gene (reference sequence). The V end was cut by 3 bases, the J end by 13 bases, with 17 bases between. The CDR3 loop reads CASSYQLADAQFF. The CDR3 nucleotides are TGTGCCAGCAGCTACCAACTAGCCGACGCCCAGTTCTTC.

This clonotype appeared many times. This chain links TRBV20-1 with TRBJ2-1; 8 bases match TRBD2. The V segment lost 0 bases and the J segment 4 bases; nucleotides outside the gene matches: 8. The germline CDR1 and CDR2 sequences are DFQATT and SNEGSKA (reference sequence). The CDR3 runs 16 residues. DNA of the CDR3: TGCAGTGCTAGAGAGGGCGAAGGGACTAGATACAATGAGCAGTTCTTC. It translates to CSAREGEGTRYNEQFF.